One T cell receptor beta chain is described in this entry. The antigen is unknown. The CDR3 sequence is 13 residues long. CDR1 and CDR2 (germline): ENHRY, SYGVKD. With 7 bases removed from V and 4 bases from J, the gap between germline ends came to 13 bases. Some clones are missing from TCRdb's copy, which holds only in-frame ones; the method was immunoSEQ multiplex PCR. Altogether 110,000 or so clones are present, around 83% being singletons, with the ten largest covering 17%. This sample was taken from a study of T cell responses to AZD1222 COVID-19 vaccine. Whole-study findings and limits: The span of vaccine-associated CD4 TCRs extended across spike, with dominance at 160-218 and 743-854.

The genes are TRBV10-3 and TRBJ1-2, with D possibly matching TRBD1 (5 bases). The TCR was taken from an adult who received the AZD1222 COVID-19 vaccine. The sequences come from peripheral blood, collected 28 days after the second AZD1222 dose. The CDR3 bases are TGTGCCATCAACACGGGGCAGGCCTATGGCTACACCTTC. It codes for CAINTGQAYGYTF.